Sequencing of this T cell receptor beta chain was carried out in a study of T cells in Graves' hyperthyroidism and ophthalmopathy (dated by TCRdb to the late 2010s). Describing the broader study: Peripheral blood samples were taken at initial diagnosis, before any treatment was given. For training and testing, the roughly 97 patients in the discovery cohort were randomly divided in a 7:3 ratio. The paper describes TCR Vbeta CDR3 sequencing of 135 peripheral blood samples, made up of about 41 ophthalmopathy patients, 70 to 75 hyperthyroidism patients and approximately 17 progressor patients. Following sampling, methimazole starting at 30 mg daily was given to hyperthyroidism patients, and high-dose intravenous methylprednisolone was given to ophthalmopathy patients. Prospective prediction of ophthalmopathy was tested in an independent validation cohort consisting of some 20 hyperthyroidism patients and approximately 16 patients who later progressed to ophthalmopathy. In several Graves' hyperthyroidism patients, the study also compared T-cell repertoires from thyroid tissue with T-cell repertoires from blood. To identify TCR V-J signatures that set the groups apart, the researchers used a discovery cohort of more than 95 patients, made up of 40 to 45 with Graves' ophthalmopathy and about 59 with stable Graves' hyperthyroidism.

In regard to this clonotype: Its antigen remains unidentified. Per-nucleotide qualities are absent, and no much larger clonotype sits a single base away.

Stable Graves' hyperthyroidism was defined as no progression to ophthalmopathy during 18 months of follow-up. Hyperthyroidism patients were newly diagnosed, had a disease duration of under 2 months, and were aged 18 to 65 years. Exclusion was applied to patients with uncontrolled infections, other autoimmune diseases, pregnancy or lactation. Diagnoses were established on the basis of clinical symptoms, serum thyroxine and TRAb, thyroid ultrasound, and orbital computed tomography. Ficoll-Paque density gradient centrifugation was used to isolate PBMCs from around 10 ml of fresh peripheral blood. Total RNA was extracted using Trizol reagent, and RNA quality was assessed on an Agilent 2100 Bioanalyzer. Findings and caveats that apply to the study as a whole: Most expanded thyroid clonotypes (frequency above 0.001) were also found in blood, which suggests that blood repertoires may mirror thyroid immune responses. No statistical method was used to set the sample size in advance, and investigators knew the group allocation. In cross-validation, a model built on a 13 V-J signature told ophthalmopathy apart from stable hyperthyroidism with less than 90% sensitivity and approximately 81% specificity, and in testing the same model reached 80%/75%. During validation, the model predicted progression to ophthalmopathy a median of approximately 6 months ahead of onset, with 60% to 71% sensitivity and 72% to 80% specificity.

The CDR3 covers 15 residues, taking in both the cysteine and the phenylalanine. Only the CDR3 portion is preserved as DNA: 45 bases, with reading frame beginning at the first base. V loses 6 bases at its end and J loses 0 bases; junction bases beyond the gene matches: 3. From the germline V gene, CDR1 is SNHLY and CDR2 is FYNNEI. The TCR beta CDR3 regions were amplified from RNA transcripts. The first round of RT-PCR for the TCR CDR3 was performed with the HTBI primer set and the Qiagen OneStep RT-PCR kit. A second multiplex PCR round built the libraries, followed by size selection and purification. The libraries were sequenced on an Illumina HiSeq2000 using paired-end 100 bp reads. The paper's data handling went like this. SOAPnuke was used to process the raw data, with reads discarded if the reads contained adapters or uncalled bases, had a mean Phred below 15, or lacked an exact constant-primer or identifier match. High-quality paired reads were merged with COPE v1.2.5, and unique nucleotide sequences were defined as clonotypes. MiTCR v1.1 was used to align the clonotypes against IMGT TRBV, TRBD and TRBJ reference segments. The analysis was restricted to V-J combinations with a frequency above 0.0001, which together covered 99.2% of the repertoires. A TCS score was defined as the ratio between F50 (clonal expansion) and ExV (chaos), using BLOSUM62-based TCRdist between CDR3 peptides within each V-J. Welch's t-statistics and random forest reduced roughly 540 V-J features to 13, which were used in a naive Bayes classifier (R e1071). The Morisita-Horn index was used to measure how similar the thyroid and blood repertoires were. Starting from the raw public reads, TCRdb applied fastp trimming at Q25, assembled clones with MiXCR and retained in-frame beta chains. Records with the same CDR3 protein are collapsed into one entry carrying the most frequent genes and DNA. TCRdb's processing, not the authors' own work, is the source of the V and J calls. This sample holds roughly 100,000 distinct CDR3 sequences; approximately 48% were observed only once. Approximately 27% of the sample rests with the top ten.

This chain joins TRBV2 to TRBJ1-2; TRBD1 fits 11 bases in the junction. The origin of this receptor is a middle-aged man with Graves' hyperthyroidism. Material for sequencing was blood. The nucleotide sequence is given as TGTGCCAGCAGGGGGACAGGGGGAACTAACTATGGCTACACCTTC. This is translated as CASRGTGGTNYGYTF.